This T cell receptor beta chain was captured in a study of T cell responses to AZD1222 COVID-19 vaccine. Generated by immunoSEQ multiplex PCR, the TCRdb table keeps only in-frame clones and is missing some. The sample gives about 75,000 clones, around 89% of which show up once; approximately 11% is in the top ten. Looked up from germline, CDR1 is ENHRY and CDR2 is SYGVKD. The V gene lost 4 bases and the J gene lost 5 bases, with 14 bases spanning the gap. The CDR3 runs to 14 residues. This TCR was recovered from an adult who received the MenACWY meningococcal vaccine as a control. Material: peripheral blood, obtained 28 days after the second dose of the MenACWY control vaccine. The chain is built from TRBV10-3 and TRBJ1-1, with a weak D call TRBD1 (5 bases). DNA of the CDR3: TGTGCCATCAGTGTGGGCAGGGAGGAGACTGAAGCTTTCTTT. It translates to CAISVGREETEAFF.